This TCR beta chain was recovered during a study of T cell responses to AZD1222 COVID-19 vaccine. Study results and caveats: It was only 6 or 7 AZD1222 recipients who were seropositive at baseline. Donors were mostly white British, more females; clonal diversity possibly underestimated. Every sample of the repertoires postdated the peak T cell response.

V was clipped by 3 bases and J by 7 bases, with 7 bases between them. The germline CDR1 and CDR2 sequences are LNHDA and SQIVND (reference sequence). There are 13 residues in the CDR3. The repertoire was sequenced with immunoSEQ multiplex PCR; TCRdb's copy has only in-frame clones and lacks some. This sample has 160,000 or so clones, with around nine tenths found just once. This clone was picked up one time. Its antigen is still unknown. V and J are TRBV19 and TRBJ1-6; weak D call: TRBD1 (6 bases). The sample in question was peripheral blood, obtained after recovery from COVID-19. The clonotype originates from an adult who had recovered from COVID-19. CDR3 nucleotides: TGTGCCAGTAGTATTCAGGGGAATTCACCCCTCCACTTT. It is translated as CASSIQGNSPLHF.